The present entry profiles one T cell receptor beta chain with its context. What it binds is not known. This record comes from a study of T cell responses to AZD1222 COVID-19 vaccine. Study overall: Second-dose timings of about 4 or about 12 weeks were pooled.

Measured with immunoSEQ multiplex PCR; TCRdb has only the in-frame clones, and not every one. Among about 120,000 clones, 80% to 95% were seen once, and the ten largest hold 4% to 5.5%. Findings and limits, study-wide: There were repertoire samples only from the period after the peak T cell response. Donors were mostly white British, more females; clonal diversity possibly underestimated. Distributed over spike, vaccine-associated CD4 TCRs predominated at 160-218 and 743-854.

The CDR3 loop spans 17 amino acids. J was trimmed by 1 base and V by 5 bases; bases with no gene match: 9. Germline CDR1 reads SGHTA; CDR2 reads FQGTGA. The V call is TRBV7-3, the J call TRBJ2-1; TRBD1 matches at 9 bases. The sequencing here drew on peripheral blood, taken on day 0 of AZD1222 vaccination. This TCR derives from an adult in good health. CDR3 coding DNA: TGTGCCAGCAGCCCACAGAGAGGACAGGGGTCCTACAATGAGCAGTTCTTC. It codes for CASSPQRGQGSYNEQFF.